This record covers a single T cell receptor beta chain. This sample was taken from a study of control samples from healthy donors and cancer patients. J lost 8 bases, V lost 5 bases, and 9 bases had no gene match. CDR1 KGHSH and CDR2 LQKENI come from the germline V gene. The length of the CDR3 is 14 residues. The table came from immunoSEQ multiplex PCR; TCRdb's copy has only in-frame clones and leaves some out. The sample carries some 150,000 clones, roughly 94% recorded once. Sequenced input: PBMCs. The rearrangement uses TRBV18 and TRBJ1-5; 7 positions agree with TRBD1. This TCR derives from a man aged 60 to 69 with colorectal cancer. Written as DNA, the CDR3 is TGTGCCAGCTCATCGAGACAGGGAGAGGAGCCCCAGCATTTT. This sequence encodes CASSSRQGEEPQHF.